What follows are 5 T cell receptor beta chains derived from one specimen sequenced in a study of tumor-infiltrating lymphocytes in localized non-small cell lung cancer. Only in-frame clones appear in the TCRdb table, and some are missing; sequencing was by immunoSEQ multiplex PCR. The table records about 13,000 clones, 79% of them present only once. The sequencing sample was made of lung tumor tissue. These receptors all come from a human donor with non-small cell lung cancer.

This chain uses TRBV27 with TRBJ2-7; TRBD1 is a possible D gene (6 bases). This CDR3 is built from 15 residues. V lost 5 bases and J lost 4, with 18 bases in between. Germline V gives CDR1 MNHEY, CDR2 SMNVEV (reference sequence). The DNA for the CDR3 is TGTGCCAGCAGTCTAAGGACAGCCTACGGGTACGAGCAGTACTTC. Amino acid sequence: CASSLRTAYGYEQYF.

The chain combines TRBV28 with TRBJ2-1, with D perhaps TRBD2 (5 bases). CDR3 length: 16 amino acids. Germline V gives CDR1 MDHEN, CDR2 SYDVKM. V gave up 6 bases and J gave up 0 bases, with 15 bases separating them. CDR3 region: CASSPIALSSYNEQFF. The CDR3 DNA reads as TGTGCCAGCAGCCCAATAGCGTTGAGCTCCTACAATGAGCAGTTCTTC.

The CDR3 coding sequence is TGCGCCAGCAGCCCCGACCCTACCTACAATGAGCAGTTCTTC. Its translation is CASSPDPTYNEQFF. The chain carries TRBV5-1 and TRBJ2-1; D is unresolved. The V and J ends lost 4 bases and 2 bases respectively, with 10 bases between them. CDR1 and CDR2 (germline): SGHRS, YFSETQ. The CDR3 is made up of 14 amino acids.

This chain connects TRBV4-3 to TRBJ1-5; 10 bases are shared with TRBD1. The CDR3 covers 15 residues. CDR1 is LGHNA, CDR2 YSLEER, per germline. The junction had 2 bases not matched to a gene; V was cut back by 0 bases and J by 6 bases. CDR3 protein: CASSQDGQGGQPQHF. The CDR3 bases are TGCGCCAGCAGCCAAGACGGACAGGGGGGTCAGCCCCAGCATTTT.

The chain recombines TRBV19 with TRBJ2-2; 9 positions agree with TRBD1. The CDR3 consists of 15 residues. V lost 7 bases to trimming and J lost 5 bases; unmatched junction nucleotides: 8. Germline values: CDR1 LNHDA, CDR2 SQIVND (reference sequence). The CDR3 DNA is TGTGCCAGTATTCTACAGGGGGCCTCAACCGGGGAGCTGTTTTTT. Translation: CASILQGASTGELFF.